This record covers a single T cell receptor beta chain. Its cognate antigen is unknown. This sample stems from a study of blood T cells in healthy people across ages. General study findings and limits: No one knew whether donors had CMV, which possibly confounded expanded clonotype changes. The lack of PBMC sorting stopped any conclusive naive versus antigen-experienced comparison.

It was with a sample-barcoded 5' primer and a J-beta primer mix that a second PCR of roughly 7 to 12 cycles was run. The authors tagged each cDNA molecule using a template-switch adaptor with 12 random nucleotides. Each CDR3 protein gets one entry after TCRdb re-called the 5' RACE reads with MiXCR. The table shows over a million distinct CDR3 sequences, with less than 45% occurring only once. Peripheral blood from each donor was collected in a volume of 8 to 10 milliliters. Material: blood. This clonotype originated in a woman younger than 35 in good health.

CDR3 coding DNA: TGTGCCAGTAGTGGGCGGACAGGGAGTTGTGGCTACACCTTC. This encodes CASSGRTGSCGYTF. The V gene is TRBV19, the J gene TRBJ1-2; 8 nucleotides agree with TRBD1. The CDR3 consists of 14 residues. Germline V gives CDR1 LNHDA, CDR2 SQIVND (reference sequence). Trimming took 5 bases from V and 7 from J; bases not matched to a gene: 9.